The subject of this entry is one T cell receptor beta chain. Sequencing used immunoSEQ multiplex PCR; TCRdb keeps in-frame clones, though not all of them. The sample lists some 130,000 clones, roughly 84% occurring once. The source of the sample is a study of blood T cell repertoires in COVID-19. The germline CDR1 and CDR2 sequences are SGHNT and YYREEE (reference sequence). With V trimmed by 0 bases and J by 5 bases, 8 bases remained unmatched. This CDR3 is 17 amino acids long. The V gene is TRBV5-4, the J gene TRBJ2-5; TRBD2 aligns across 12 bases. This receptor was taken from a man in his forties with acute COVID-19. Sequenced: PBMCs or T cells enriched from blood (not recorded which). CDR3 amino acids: CASSLDLAGGPVETQYF. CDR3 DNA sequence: TGTGCCAGCAGCTTGGATCTAGCGGGAGGGCCGGTGGAGACCCAGTACTTC.